This T cell receptor (beta chain) was recovered during a study of T cells in women clearing cervical HPV infection. On the study more broadly: Cases were women with histologically confirmed HPV16-related CIN3 or worse, including a couple of invasive cancers. Study-wide findings and caveats: TRBV6-7 relative abundance averaged roughly 0.1% in cases and under 0.2% in controls.

V trimming: 7 bases; J trimming: 3 bases; junction bases outside the gene matches: 7. Germline V lookup: CDR1 LNHDA, CDR2 SQIVND (reference sequence). CDR3 length: 16 residues. Dot-blot hybridization genotyped cervical HPV amplified with MY09/MY11 PCR. TCR beta CDR3 amplified by multiplex PCR from approximately 1,300 ng genomic DNA. Clones were sequenced by immunoSEQ multiplex PCR, and TCRdb holds only the in-frame ones, with some missing. This sample carries tens of thousands of clones, with about 9.1% going to the ten biggest clones. About this clone itself: Its antigen remains unidentified. The read stops 3 residues short of the end of the CDR3; the missing end is completed from the germline J gene.

Sample: blood buffy coat. The sequence was collected from a woman aged 18-70 years with a cervical HPV16 infection that either progressed to CIN3+ or cleared (not recorded which). The gene calls are TRBV19 and TRBJ2-2, with TRBD1 matching over 11 bases. The CDR3 sequence: CASTIRTGGYTGELFF. Partial CDR3 DNA: TGTGCCAGTACCATTCGGACAGGGGGCTACACCGGGGAG.